One sample yielded the 31 T cell receptor beta chains listed below, sequenced in a study of blood T cell repertoires in COVID-19. The assay was immunoSEQ multiplex PCR, and TCRdb's table has in-frame clones only and misses some. Of 150,000 to 200,000 clones listed, about four fifths are singletons. The material sequenced was peripheral blood. The receptors originated from a man between 60 and 75 years old with acute or convalescent COVID-19.

V and J are TRBV7-3 and TRBJ1-2; the D gene is possibly TRBD1 (5 bases). Trimming pared 5 bases from V and 1 base from J, leaving 11 bases between. The CDR3 is 14 residues long. Germline-derived CDR1 and CDR2 are SGHTA and FQGTGA. The CDR3 coding sequence is TGTGCCAGCAGCCCCTCGGGGGGTAACTATGGCTACACCTTC. Protein: CASSPSGGNYGYTF.

The chain is built from TRBV24-1 and TRBJ1-5; D is possibly TRBD1 (5 bases). The CDR3 is 16 residues long. CDR1 KGHDR and CDR2 SFDVKD come from the germline V gene. Trimming stripped 3 bases from V and 1 base from J, with 12 bases between. For the CDR3, the DNA is TGTGCCACCAGTGATCCCACGAAGGGGAGCAATCAGCCCCAGCATTTT. Translating gives CATSDPTKGSNQPQHF.

The V and J genes are TRBV9 and TRBJ2-1; no clear D gene. Trimming stripped 4 bases from V and 4 bases from J, with 15 bases between. The CDR3 contains 15 residues. Germline assignment: CDR1 SGDLS and CDR2 YYNGEE. The DNA of the CDR3 is TGTGCCAGCAGCTCCCTCGTCCTAAGTTACAATGAGCAGTTCTTC. Protein product: CASSSLVLSYNEQFF.

V and J are TRBV21-1 and TRBJ2-7; TRBD2 is the table's D call and was not checked against the DNA. TRBV21-1 has pseudogene status. The CDR3 has 18 residues. The CDR3 spells CASTPPTLAGGTSYEQYF. The CDR3 DNA is TGTGCCAGCACCCCCCCTACCTTAGCGGGAGGAACTTCCTACGAGCAGTACTTC.

This clone has ten or more counts. This chain links TRBV5-1 with TRBJ2-1; 8 nucleotides line up with TRBD2. Germline CDR1 and CDR2: SGHRS and YFSETQ. The CDR3 is made up of 15 amino acids. Unmatched junction bases numbered 4, after V lost 1 base and J lost 4 bases. CDR3 nucleotide sequence: TGCGCCAGCAGCTTGCAGGTAGCGGGATACAATGAGCAGTTCTTC. Protein: CASSLQVAGYNEQFF.

A single count supports this clone. The chain uses TRBV9 and TRBJ1-5; D not resolved. V shed 1 base and J shed 4 bases, with 6 bases lying between them. The CDR3 has 13 amino acids. Germline V gene sequence: CDR1 SGDLS, CDR2 YYNGEE. As DNA, the CDR3 is TGTGCCAGCAGCGTATCCCCAAATCAGCCCCAGCATTTT. Protein sequence: CASSVSPNQPQHF.

The V call is TRBV2, the J call TRBJ2-5, with 9 bases lining up with TRBD2. This CDR3 comprises 17 residues. V gave up 3 bases and J gave up 3 bases; unmatched junction bases: 11. Germline CDR1 and CDR2: SNHLY and FYNNEI. The CDR3 is CASSDFGIAGAKETQYF. Written as DNA, the CDR3 is TGTGCCAGCAGTGATTTTGGGATAGCGGGGGCCAAAGAGACCCAGTACTTC.

This rearrangement joins TRBV25-1 to TRBJ1-1, with TRBD1 as a possible D gene (6 bases). Trimming pared 5 bases from V and 4 bases from J, leaving 14 bases between. This CDR3 contains 14 residues. Germline-derived CDR1 and CDR2 are MGHDK and SYGVNS. The CDR3 DNA sequence: TGTGCCAGCAGTCCCACAGGGTTGCGCACTGAAGCTTTCTTT. It yields the protein CASSPTGLRTEAFF.

This clone was recorded only once. The gene calls are TRBV5-8 and TRBJ2-1, with a possible D match to TRBD1 (6 bases). This CDR3 spans 12 amino acids. CDR1 is SGHTS and CDR2 is YDEGEE in the germline V gene. V lost 2 bases and J lost 6, with 6 bases in between. The CDR3 DNA is TGTGCCAGCAGCTTACAGGGCAATGAGCAGTTCTTC. Translating it yields CASSLQGNEQFF.

This clone came up once. The rearrangement links TRBV7-3 to TRBJ2-1; 9 nucleotides match TRBD1. Germline V gene lookup returns CDR1 SGHTA and CDR2 FQGTGA. V shed 5 bases, J shed 10 bases, and the junction held 9 bases outside the gene matches. This CDR3 is 14 amino acids long. As DNA, the CDR3 is TGTGCCAGCAGCCCAACCACAGGGGGCAGGGAGCAGTTCTTC. Amino acids: CASSPTTGGREQFF.

This rearrangement joins TRBV4-3 to TRBJ2-1, with TRBD2 matching over 12 bases. Germline V gives CDR1 LGHNA, CDR2 YSLEER. Trimming at V came to 5 bases and at J to 8 bases, leaving 16 bases not matched to a gene. The CDR3 length is 18 residues. In nucleotides, the CDR3 is TGCGCCAGCAGCGTACCCCCTAGCGGGGGGGCCTTAAGGGATGAGCAGTTCTTC. Protein: CASSVPPSGGALRDEQFF.

The rearrangement links TRBV27 to TRBJ2-3, with 8 bases aligning to TRBD2. V trimming: 5 bases; J trimming: 2 bases; junction bases outside the gene matches: 15. Germline-derived CDR1 and CDR2 are MNHEY and SMNVEV (reference sequence). The length of the CDR3 is 18 residues. CDR3 region: CASSPRGGARRVTDTQYF. The CDR3 nucleotides are TGTGCCAGCAGTCCCCGGGGGGGGGCACGGCGGGTCACAGATACGCAGTATTTT.

J is TRBJ2-7 and V is TRBV5-4, with TRBD1 identical over 10 bases. V dropped 9 bases and J dropped 6; count of bases not matched to a gene: 9. The length of the CDR3 is 13 residues. Per the germline V gene, CDR1 is SGHNT and CDR2 is YYREEE (reference sequence). In DNA form, the CDR3 reads TGTGCCATCGCGGACAGGGGGTTCCGCGAGCAGTACTTC. It is translated as CAIADRGFREQYF.

Only one count was recorded for this clone. The V call is TRBV7-9, the J call TRBJ2-5; D may be TRBD1 (5 bases). From germline, CDR1 is SEHNR and CDR2 FQNEAQ (reference sequence). CDR3 length: 15 residues. Trimming removed 4 bases at V and 5 bases at J, with 17 bases between. The CDR3 loop reads CASSSRGLIMETQYF. DNA for the CDR3: TGTGCCAGCAGCTCTAGGGGTTTAATAATGGAGACCCAGTACTTC. Based on the CDR3 plus reference TRBV7-9 and TRBJ2-5, the full variable domain is DTGVSQNPRHKITKRGQNVTFRCDPISEHNRLYWYRQTLGQGPEFLTYFQNEAQLEKSRLLSDRFSAERPKGSFSTLEIQRTEQGDSAMYLCASSSRGLIMETQYFGPGTRLLVL.

The count of this clone is one. V usage is TRBV5-4 and J usage is TRBJ2-7; 10 bases align to TRBD2. The CDR3 covers 15 residues. V shed 2 bases and J 1 base; nucleotides not matched to a gene: 3. The germline gives CDR1 SGHNT, CDR2 YYREEE (reference sequence). In DNA form, the CDR3 reads TGTGCCAGCAGCTTACGTAGCGGGGGGTCCTACGAGCAGTACTTC. Its translation is CASSLRSGGSYEQYF.

This rearrangement joins TRBV30 to TRBJ1-5; 7 bases line up with TRBD1. Germline V CDR1 and CDR2: GTSNPN, SVGIG (reference sequence). Trimming at V came to 3 bases and at J to 8 bases, leaving 7 bases not matched to a gene. The length of the CDR3 is 13 residues. The CDR3 coding sequence is TGTGCCTGGAGAGGGGGCTTGAGGGAGCCCCAGCATTTT. Encoded protein: CAWRGGLREPQHF. Full variable domain (rest looked up from reference TRBV30 and TRBJ1-5): SQTIHQWPATLVQPVGSPLSLECTVEGTSNPNLYWYRQAAGRGLQLLFYSVGIGQISSEVPQNLSASRPQDRQFILSSKKLLLSDSGFYLCAWRGGLREPQHFGDGTRLSIL.

This clone came up once. The chain has TRBV5-1 and TRBJ2-3; D gene ambiguous. The CDR3 covers 16 residues. Per germline, CDR1 SGHRS and CDR2 YFSETQ. Trimming removed 1 base at V and 1 base at J, with 13 bases between. CDR3 sequence: CASSLSAIPGTDTQYF. CDR3 sequence (DNA): TGCGCCAGCAGCTTGAGTGCCATACCGGGCACAGATACGCAGTATTTT.

The chain employs TRBV15 and TRBJ1-4, with 10 bases lining up with TRBD1. The CDR3 has 15 amino acids. The J segment lost 6 bases and the V segment lost 3 bases, leaving 4 bases of the junction unmatched. Germline-derived CDR1 and CDR2 are LNHNV and YYDKDF (reference sequence). DNA of the CDR3: TGTGCCACCAGCAGGAGACAGGGGGCTTATGAAAAACTGTTTTTT. It encodes CATSRRQGAYEKLFF.

The J gene is TRBJ1-2, the V gene TRBV19; D is unresolved. Trimming removed 2 bases at V and 2 bases at J, with 9 bases between. The CDR3 spans 14 residues. Germline assignment: CDR1 LNHDA and CDR2 SQIVND (reference sequence). The CDR3 DNA reads TGTGCCAGTAGTATATTTGGCACCAACTATGGCTACACCTTC. As protein: CASSIFGTNYGYTF.

This clone was seen just once. The V call is TRBV3-1 (or the pseudogene TRBV3-2), the J call TRBJ1-6; TRBD1 aligns across 8 bases. Unmatched junction bases numbered 5, after V lost 7 bases and J lost 6 bases. The CDR3 extends over 14 amino acids. Germline loops: CDR1 LGHDT, CDR2 YNNKEL (reference sequence). DNA for the CDR3: TGTGCCAGCAACCAGGGGGCCTTTAATTCACCCCTCCACTTT. This translates into CASNQGAFNSPLHF.

The V gene is TRBV7-8, the J gene TRBJ2-3; the D gene is possibly TRBD1 (6 bases). V lost 1 base, J lost 4 bases, and 6 bases lay in between. The CDR3 sequence is 13 residues long. In germline, CDR1 is SGHVS, CDR2 FQNEAQ. In DNA, the CDR3 is TGTGCCAGCAGCTTAGACAGGGCAGATACGCAGTATTTT. Translation: CASSLDRADTQYF. Combining the CDR3 with reference TRBV7-8 and TRBJ2-3 gives the whole variable domain GAGVSQSPRYKVAKRGQDVALRCDPISGHVSLFWYQQALGQGPEFLTYFQNEAQLDKSGLPSDRFFAERPEGSVSTLKIQRTQQEDSAVYLCASSLDRADTQYFGPGTRLTVL.

This clone appeared a single time. The J gene is TRBJ2-7, the V gene TRBV11-2; 10 nucleotides line up with TRBD2. The CDR3 is 14 amino acids. Trimming took 5 bases from V and 7 from J; bases not matched to a gene: 8. The V gene's germline CDR1 is SGHAT and CDR2 FQNNGV. The CDR3 spells CASSISGRAGEQYF. The CDR3 bases are TGTGCCAGCAGCATAAGCGGGAGGGCTGGAGAGCAGTACTTC.

Comments on this clone: Other DNA sequences in the sample encode the same CDR3. CDR3 nucleotide sequence: TGTGCCAGCAGCAGGGGGTCTGGGGCCAACGTCCTGACTTTC. The encoded protein is CASSRGSGANVLTF. The chain employs TRBV6-2 or TRBV6-3 and TRBJ2-6, with 7 positions matching TRBD1. With 6 bases clipped from V and 1 base from J, the junction kept 0 bases outside the gene matches. Germline assignment: CDR1 MNHEY and CDR2 SVGEGT. The CDR3 consists of 14 residues.

This clone was detected a few times. V usage is TRBV5-6 and J usage is TRBJ2-7, with 7 positions matching TRBD1. Germline loops: CDR1 SGHDT, CDR2 YYEEEE. The CDR3 runs to 14 residues. Trimming removed 2 bases from V and 6 bases from J; junction bases left unmatched: 8. The CDR3 DNA is TGTGCCAGCAGCTTCGACAGGGTGTCGTCCGAGCAGTACTTC. Its protein product is CASSFDRVSSEQYF.

The chain recombines TRBV5-1 with TRBJ2-2, with no clear D. Per germline, CDR1 SGHRS and CDR2 YFSETQ. The V gene lost 0 bases and the J gene lost 3 bases, with 3 bases spanning the gap. The CDR3 has 13 amino acids. The CDR3 nucleotides are TGCGCCAGCAGCTTGGCGGACACCGGGGAGCTGTTTTTT. Translating it yields CASSLADTGELFF.

This clone was found once. The genes are TRBV6-1 and TRBJ1-1; D is perhaps TRBD1 (5 bases). The V gene's germline CDR1 is MNHNS and CDR2 SASEGT. The CDR3 extends over 13 amino acids. The ends were cut back, 7 bases at V and 2 bases at J, with 11 bases in the middle. The DNA for the CDR3 is TGTGCCAGCACCCGGAGGGGAAACACTGAAGCTTTCTTT. Translation gives CASTRRGNTEAFF.

This chain connects TRBV7-8 to TRBJ2-1; TRBD2 matches at 7 bases. The germline V gene has CDR1 SGHVS and CDR2 FQNEAQ. V shed 4 bases, J shed 8 bases, and the junction held 23 bases outside the gene matches. CDR3 size: 19 residues. The CDR3 protein is CASSWLARGRRIGNHEQFF. The CDR3 DNA reads TGTGCCAGCAGCTGGTTAGCTCGCGGGAGAAGGATAGGGAACCATGAGCAGTTCTTC.

The V and J genes are TRBV23-1 and TRBJ2-6; maybe TRBD1 (6 bases). Being an ORF, TRBV23-1 has a function that is uncertain. The CDR3 extends over 18 amino acids. V dropped 0 bases and J dropped 0 bases, with 12 bases sitting between them. CDR3 protein: CASSQSRTEISGANVLTF. Written as DNA, the CDR3 is TGCGCCAGCAGTCAATCCCGGACAGAAATCTCTGGGGCCAACGTCCTGACTTTC.

DNA for the CDR3: TGTGCCATCAGTGAGTCGAGGGGACTAGCGGGGACCTACGAGCAGTACTTC. This sequence encodes CAISESRGLAGTYEQYF. This chain links TRBV10-3 with TRBJ2-7, with 13 nucleotides matching TRBD2. The CDR3 contains 17 residues. Trimming at V came to 0 bases and at J to 2 bases, leaving 4 bases not matched to a gene. Germline CDR1 ENHRY, CDR2 SYGVKD.

In regard to this clone: Other DNA sequences in the sample encode the same CDR3. The V gene is TRBV6-5, the J gene TRBJ1-3, with a tentative D call TRBD1 (5 bases). The CDR3 length is 14 residues. The germline V gene has CDR1 MNHEY and CDR2 SVGAGI. The V end lost 2 bases, the J end lost 3 bases, and 8 bases lay between the germline ends. The CDR3: CASSYGGSGNTIYF. The CDR3 bases are TGTGCCAGCAGTTACGGGGGGAGTGGAAACACCATATATTTT.

The CDR3 loop is CATRPQGEEGYTF. CDR3 DNA sequence: TGTGCCACCAGACCACAGGGTGAGGAAGGCTACACCTTC. V is TRBV24-1 and J is TRBJ1-2, with D perhaps matching TRBD1 (6 bases). Germline values: CDR1 KGHDR, CDR2 SFDVKD. This CDR3 has 13 amino acids. V lost 7 bases and J lost 8, with 16 bases in between.